Reported below is one T cell receptor (beta chain). The antigen is unknown. This entry comes from a study of CXCR3-negative and CXCR3-positive naive CD8 T cells. The wider study: Every library held about 1.5 +/- 0.3 million TRB reads, and the total came to some 130 million.

It was by 5' RACE with UMI labels that the TRB cDNA libraries were prepared. Reprocessing the 5' RACE reads, TCRdb reports a single entry for every CDR3 protein and omits DNA. The listing contains about 41,000 distinct CDR3 sequences. The CDR3 totals 17 residues. Germline V gene data show CDR1 as KGHDR and CDR2 as SFDVKD. Study-wide results and limits: Comparison of naive subsets found surface CD5 to be comparable, and TCR strength was inferred on the basis of TRB CDR3 properties. Comparison of naive cells showed more hydrophobic TRB CDR3s in CXCR3-positive than in CXCR3-negative naive cells.

Sequences were obtained from naive CXCR3- CD8+ T cells from blood. Sample subset: CD45RO-CCR7+CD27+CD95- naive CD8+ T cells lacking CXCR3 (TNR3-). This clonotype was obtained from a human donor in good health. Some clones in this sample may be carry-over from other donors' samples. V and J are TRBV24-1 and TRBJ2-5; the TCRdb call, TRBD1, lacks DNA for checking. CDR3 loop: CATSDPGTGGLRETQYF.